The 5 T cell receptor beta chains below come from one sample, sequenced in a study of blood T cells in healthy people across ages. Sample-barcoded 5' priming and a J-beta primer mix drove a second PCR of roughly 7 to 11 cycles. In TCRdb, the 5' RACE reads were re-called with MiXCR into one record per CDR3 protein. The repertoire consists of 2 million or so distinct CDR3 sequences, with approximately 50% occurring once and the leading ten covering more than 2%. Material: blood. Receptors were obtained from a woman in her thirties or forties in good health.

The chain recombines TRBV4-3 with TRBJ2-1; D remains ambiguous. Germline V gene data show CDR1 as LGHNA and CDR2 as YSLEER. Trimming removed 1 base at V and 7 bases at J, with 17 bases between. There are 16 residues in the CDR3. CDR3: CASSQADRNPGNEQFF. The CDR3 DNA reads TGCGCCAGCAGCCAAGCCGACCGGAACCCTGGGAATGAGCAGTTCTTC.

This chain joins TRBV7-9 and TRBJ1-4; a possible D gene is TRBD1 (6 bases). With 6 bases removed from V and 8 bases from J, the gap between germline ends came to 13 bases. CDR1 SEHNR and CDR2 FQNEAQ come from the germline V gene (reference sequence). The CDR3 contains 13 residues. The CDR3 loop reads CASRARGGEKLFF. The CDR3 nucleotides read TGTGCCAGCAGGGCCAGGGGAGGAGAAAAACTGTTTTTT.

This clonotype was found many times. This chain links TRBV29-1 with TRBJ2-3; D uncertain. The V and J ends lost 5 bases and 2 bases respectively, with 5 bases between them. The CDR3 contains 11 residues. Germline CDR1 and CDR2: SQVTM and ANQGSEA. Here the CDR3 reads CSVRHTDTQYF. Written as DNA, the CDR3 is TGCAGCGTTCGTCACACAGATACGCAGTATTTT.

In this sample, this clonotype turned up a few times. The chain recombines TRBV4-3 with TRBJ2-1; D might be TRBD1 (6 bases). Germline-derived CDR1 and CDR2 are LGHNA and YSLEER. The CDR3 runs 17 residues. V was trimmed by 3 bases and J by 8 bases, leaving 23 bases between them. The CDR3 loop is CASSHGASSRGQDEQFF. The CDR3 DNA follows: TGCGCCAGCAGCCACGGAGCCTCGTCCAGGGGCCAGGATGAGCAGTTCTTC.

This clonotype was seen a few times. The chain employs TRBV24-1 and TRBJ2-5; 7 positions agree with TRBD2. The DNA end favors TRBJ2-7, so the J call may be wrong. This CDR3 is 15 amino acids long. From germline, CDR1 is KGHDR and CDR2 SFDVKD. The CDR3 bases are TGTGCCACCAGTGATCCCAGAACGACTAGCCACGAGCAGTACTTC. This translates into CATSDPRTTSHEQYF.